This T cell receptor beta chain was documented in a study of beta chain features in type 1 diabetes. This clone was seen only a few times. What it binds is not known. Study observations and caveats: For patients, the naive, central memory and Treg TCRB repertoires appeared more alike than for healthy donors.

The germline V gene has CDR1 MNHNS and CDR2 SASEGT. The CDR3 runs to 15 residues. V shed 1 base and J shed 4 bases, with 11 bases lying between them. Isolated RNA was reverse transcribed in full, so expressed TCRB transcripts were sequenced. Data came from immunoSEQ multiplex PCR; TCRdb stores just in-frame clones and leaves some out. This table has 900,000 or so clones, about 17% appearing once. Sequencing was performed on naive CD4+ T cells from blood. The gene calls are TRBV6-1 and TRBJ2-1; D might be TRBD1 (5 bases). The clonotype was recovered from a woman under 30 in good health. The CDR3 spells CASSEGRVTYNEQFF. Here the CDR3 DNA reads TGTGCCAGCAGTGAAGGCAGGGTGACTTACAATGAGCAGTTCTTC.